The 6 T cell receptor beta chains below all came from one sample that was sequenced in a study of blood T cell repertoires in COVID-19. Libraries were prepared by immunoSEQ multiplex PCR; TCRdb keeps only in-frame clonotypes and omits some of them. The sample consists of 71,000 or so clones, 70% to 85% of them appearing once. Material: peripheral blood. These receptors were obtained from an older man with acute or convalescent COVID-19.

V gene TRBV5-1 combines with J gene TRBJ1-2, with 8 bases identical to TRBD1. The germline CDR1 and CDR2 sequences are SGHRS and YFSETQ. CDR3 length equals 15 residues. Trimming removed 1 base from V and 6 bases from J; junction bases left unmatched: 8. In DNA form, the CDR3 reads TGCGCCAGCAGCTTGACGGCAGGGGGCTATGATGGCTACACCTTC. Protein sequence: CASSLTAGGYDGYTF.

The rearrangement links TRBV12-2 to TRBJ2-7; TRBD2 is the table's D call, not checked against the DNA. TRBV12-2 is assigned pseudogene status. The CDR3 is 17 amino acids. The CDR3 region has the DNA TGTGCAAGTCGCGATAATTTTCCTAGCGGGGGTGTCTACGAGCAGTACTTC. It translates to CASRDNFPSGGVYEQYF.

The chain links TRBV3-1 (or the pseudogene TRBV3-2) to TRBJ2-7; TRBD2 might be the D (5 bases). Between the trimmed V and J ends, which lost 3 bases and 5 bases, there was a span of 20 bases. There are 16 residues in the CDR3. CDR1 is LGHDT and CDR2 is YNNKEL in the germline V gene (reference sequence). The CDR3 DNA follows: TGTGCCAGCAGCCACCCCGAAAGAGGGTTAGTAGACGAGCAGTACTTC. Its protein product is CASSHPERGLVDEQYF.

This chain joins TRBV5-1 and TRBJ1-1; D might be TRBD1 (6 bases). Germline V gene sequence: CDR1 SGHRS, CDR2 YFSETQ. This CDR3 comprises 14 residues. Trimming removed 3 bases from V and 4 bases from J, with 13 bases in between. CDR3 sequence (DNA): TGCGCCAGCAGCTCACAGGGAGGGGGCACTGAAGCTTTCTTT. Protein product: CASSSQGGGTEAFF.

The rearrangement uses TRBV5-1 and TRBJ2-3, with 7 positions matching TRBD2. The V and J ends lost 4 bases and 1 base, in that order; junction bases with no gene match: 6. This CDR3 region has 15 residues. Germline V gene sequence: CDR1 SGHRS, CDR2 YFSETQ. CDR3 DNA sequence: TGCGCCAGCAGCCCAGAGCGGGGCCGCACAGATACGCAGTATTTT. Translated, it gives CASSPERGRTDTQYF.

The chain couples TRBV7-8 to TRBJ2-5; D remains unclear. This CDR3 spans 14 amino acids. Germline-derived CDR1 and CDR2 are SGHVS and FQNEAQ. The V and J ends lost 1 base and 5 bases respectively, with 11 bases between them. The DNA for the CDR3 is TGTGCCAGCAGCTTAGACTATTCGCCTGAGACCCAGTACTTC. It is translated as CASSLDYSPETQYF. The variable domain in full, completed from reference TRBV7-8 and TRBJ2-5, reads GAGVSQSPRYKVAKRGQDVALRCDPISGHVSLFWYQQALGQGPEFLTYFQNEAQLDKSGLPSDRFFAERPEGSVSTLKIQRTQQEDSAVYLCASSLDYSPETQYFGPGTRLLVL.